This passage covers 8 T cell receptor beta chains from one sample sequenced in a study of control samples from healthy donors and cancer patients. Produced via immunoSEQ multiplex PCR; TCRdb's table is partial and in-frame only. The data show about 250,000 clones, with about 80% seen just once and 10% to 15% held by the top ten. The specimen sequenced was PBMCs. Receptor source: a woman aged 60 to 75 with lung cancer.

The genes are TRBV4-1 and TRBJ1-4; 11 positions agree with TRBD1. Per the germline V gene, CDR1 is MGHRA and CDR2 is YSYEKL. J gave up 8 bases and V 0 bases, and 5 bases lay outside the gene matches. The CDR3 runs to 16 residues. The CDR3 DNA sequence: TGCGCCAGCAGCCAAGAAAGGACAGGGGGCTACGAAAAACTGTTTTTT. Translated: CASSQERTGGYEKLFF.

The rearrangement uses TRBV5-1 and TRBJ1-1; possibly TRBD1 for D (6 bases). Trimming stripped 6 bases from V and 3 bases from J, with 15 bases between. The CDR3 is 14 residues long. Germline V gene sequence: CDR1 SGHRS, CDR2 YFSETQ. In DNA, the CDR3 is TGCGCCAGCACGCTACAGGGTAGGGACACTGAAGCTTTCTTT. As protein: CASTLQGRDTEAFF.

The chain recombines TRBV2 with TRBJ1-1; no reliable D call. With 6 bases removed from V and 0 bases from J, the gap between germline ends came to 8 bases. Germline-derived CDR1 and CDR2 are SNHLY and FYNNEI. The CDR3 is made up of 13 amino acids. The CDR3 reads CASRREMNTEAFF. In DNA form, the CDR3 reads TGTGCCAGCAGGCGGGAGATGAACACTGAAGCTTTCTTT.

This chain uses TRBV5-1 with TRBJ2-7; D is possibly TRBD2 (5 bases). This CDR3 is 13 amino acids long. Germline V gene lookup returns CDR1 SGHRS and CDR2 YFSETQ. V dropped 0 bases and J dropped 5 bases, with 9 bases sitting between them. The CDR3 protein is CASSLGGIDEQYF. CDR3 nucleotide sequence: TGCGCCAGCAGCTTGGGAGGGATCGACGAGCAGTACTTC.

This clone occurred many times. The CDR3 is CASSNNLYNEQFF. The CDR3 DNA reads TGTGCCAGTAGCAATAACCTCTACAATGAGCAGTTCTTC. This rearrangement joins TRBV19 to TRBJ2-1; D is undetermined. The V gene lost 6 bases and the J gene lost 3 bases, with 9 bases spanning the gap. In germline, CDR1 is LNHDA, CDR2 SQIVND (reference sequence). This CDR3 is 13 amino acids long.

The CDR3 here is CASTLQGPYNSPLHF. The CDR3 region has the DNA TGTGCCAGCACCCTACAGGGGCCGTATAATTCACCCCTCCACTTT. V is TRBV2 and J is TRBJ1-6, with TRBD1 identical over 7 bases. V dropped 7 bases and J dropped 4; count of bases not matched to a gene: 7. Germline CDR1 reads SNHLY; CDR2 reads FYNNEI. The CDR3 is made up of 15 amino acids.

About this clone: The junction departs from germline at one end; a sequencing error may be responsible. CDR3 sequence (DNA): TGTGCCAGCTCATTCGAGGAGGGCCGCCCATCCTTC. Translating it yields CASSFEEGRPSF. J is TRBJ2-7 and V is TRBV18, with TRBD2 as a possible D gene (6 bases). The CDR3 has 12 amino acids. The germline V gene encodes CDR1 KGHSH and CDR2 LQKENI.

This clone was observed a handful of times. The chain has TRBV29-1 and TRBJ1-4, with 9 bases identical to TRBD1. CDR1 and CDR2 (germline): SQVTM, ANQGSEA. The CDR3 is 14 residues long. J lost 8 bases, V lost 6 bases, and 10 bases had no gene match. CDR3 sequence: CSVGGTGMGEKLFF. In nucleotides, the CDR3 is TGCAGCGTGGGAGGGACAGGGATGGGAGAAAAACTGTTTTTT.